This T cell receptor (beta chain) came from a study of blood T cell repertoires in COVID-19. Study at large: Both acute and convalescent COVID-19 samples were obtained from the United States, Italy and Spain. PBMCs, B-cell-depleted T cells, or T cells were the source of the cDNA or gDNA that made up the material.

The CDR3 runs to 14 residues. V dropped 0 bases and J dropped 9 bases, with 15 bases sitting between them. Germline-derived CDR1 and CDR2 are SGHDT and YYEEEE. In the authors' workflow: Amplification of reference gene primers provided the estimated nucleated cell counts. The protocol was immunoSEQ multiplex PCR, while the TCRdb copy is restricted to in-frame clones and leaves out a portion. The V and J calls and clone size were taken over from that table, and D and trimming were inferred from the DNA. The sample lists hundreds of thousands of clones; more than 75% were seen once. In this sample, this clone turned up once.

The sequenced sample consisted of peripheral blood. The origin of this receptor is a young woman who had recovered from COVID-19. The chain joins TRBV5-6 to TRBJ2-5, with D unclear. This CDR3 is CASSLVALTAAQYF. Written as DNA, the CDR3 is TGTGCCAGCAGCTTGGTAGCTCTAACCGCGGCCCAGTACTTC.